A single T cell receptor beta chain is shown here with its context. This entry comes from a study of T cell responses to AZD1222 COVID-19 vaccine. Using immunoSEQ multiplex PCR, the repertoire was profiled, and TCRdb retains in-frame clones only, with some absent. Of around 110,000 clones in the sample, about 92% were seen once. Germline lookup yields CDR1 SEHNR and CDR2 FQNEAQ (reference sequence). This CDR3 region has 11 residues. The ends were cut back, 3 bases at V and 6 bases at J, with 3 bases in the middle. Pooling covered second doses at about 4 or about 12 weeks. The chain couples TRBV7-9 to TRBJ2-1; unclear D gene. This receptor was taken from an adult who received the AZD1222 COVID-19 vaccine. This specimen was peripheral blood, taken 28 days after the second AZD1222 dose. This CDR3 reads CASSFANEQFF. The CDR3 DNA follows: TGTGCCAGCAGCTTCGCCAATGAGCAGTTCTTC.